The 7 T cell receptor beta chains below all came from one sample that was sequenced in a study of vaccination effects on CD4 cells after COVID-19. Here immunoSEQ multiplex PCR was the method, and the copy in TCRdb shows in-frame clones only, minus some. This table has about 79,000 clones, roughly 80% appearing once. Viral peptide pools were used in the ViraFEST assay to expand antigen-specific CD4+ T cells, and sequencing came afterward. Once cultured for roughly nine days, the cells underwent separation to obtain CD4+ T cells. These receptors are not linked to any known antigen. Sequenced material: CD4+ T cells from PBMCs cultured with HCoV-229E spike peptides, taken before COVID-19 vaccination. The receptor set was obtained from a human donor who received a COVID-19 vaccine.

The J gene is TRBJ2-1, the V gene TRBV19, with 9 bases fitting TRBD1. After removal of 5 bases from V and 4 bases from J, the junction contained 6 bases not matched to a gene. CDR1 is LNHDA, CDR2 SQIVND, per germline (reference sequence). The CDR3 totals 15 residues. CDR3 region: CASSWDREPYNEQFF. CDR3 nucleotides: TGTGCCAGTAGTTGGGACAGGGAACCGTACAATGAGCAGTTCTTC.

The chain uses TRBV11-2 and TRBJ2-4; 8 bases are shared with TRBD1. The CDR3 totals 15 residues. The germline V gene has CDR1 SGHAT and CDR2 FQNNGV. V trimming: 1 base; J trimming: 9 bases; junction bases outside the gene matches: 8. The CDR3 reads CASSLGGTGRAIQYF. DNA for the CDR3: TGTGCCAGCAGCTTAGGGGGGACAGGACGGGCCATTCAGTACTTC.

This clone was detected a few times. The rearrangement uses TRBV3-1 (or the pseudogene TRBV3-2) and TRBJ2-5, with D possibly being TRBD1 (5 bases). CDR1 and CDR2 from the germline V gene are LGHDT and YNNKEL (reference sequence). This CDR3 comprises 17 residues. The ends were cut back, 0 bases at V and 5 bases at J, with 19 bases in the middle. The CDR3 here is CASSQDLTAGFVETQYF. DNA of the CDR3: TGTGCCAGCAGCCAAGATTTAACGGCAGGGTTCGTGGAGACCCAGTACTTC.

This clone was counted between two and nine times. This chain uses TRBV2 with TRBJ1-2; possibly TRBD1 for D (6 bases). The CDR3 covers 16 residues. Germline V gene lookup returns CDR1 SNHLY and CDR2 FYNNEI. The ends were cut back, 5 bases at V and 2 bases at J, with 18 bases in the middle. The CDR3 DNA sequence: TGTGCCAGCAGTAGGGACACAGGTCTTCTAAACTATGGCTACACCTTC. The encoded protein is CASSRDTGLLNYGYTF.

The chain combines TRBV14 with TRBJ1-1, with unresolved D. Trimming removed 1 base from V and 5 bases from J, with 8 bases in between. From germline, CDR1 is SGHDN and CDR2 FVKESK. The CDR3 is 13 amino acids. The CDR3: CASSQVRQTEAFF. Here the CDR3 DNA reads TGTGCCAGCAGCCAAGTTCGCCAGACTGAAGCTTTCTTT. Complete variable domain (other parts from reference TRBV14 and TRBJ1-1): EAGVTQFPSHSVIEKGQTVTLRCDPISGHDNLYWYRRVMGKEIKFLLHFVKESKQDESGMPNNRFLAERTGGTYSTLKVQPAELEDSGVYFCASSQVRQTEAFFGQGTRLTVV.

This clone turned up a few times. This rearrangement joins TRBV4-2 to TRBJ1-6; D might be TRBD1 (6 bases). The CDR3 length is 16 residues. Trimming left V 3 bases short and J 10 bases short, with 19 bases between. In germline, CDR1 is LGHNA, CDR2 YNFKEQ. The CDR3 DNA reads TGTGCCAGCAGCCAGAATACTGCAGGGGTTTGGTCACCCCTCCACTTT. It encodes CASSQNTAGVWSPLHF.

This clone has more than one count but fewer than ten. The chain couples TRBV5-7 to TRBJ2-1; 7 bases fit TRBD1. TRBV5-7 is designated an ORF whose function remains uncertain. V shed 3 bases and J 9 bases; nucleotides not matched to a gene: 3. The CDR3 covers 12 residues. The CDR3 reads CASSSRGSEQFF. In DNA form, the CDR3 reads TGTGCCAGCAGCTCCAGGGGGAGTGAGCAGTTCTTC.